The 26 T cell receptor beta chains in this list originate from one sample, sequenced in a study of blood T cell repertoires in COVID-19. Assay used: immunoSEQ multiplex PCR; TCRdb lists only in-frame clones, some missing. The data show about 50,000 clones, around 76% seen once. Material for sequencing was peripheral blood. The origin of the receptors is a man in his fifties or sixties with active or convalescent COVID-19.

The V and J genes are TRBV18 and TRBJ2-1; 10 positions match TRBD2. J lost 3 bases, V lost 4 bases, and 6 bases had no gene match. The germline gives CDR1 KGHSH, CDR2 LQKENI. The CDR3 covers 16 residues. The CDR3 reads CASSRPGTSDYNEQFF. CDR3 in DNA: TGTGCCAGCTCACGGCCCGGGACTAGCGACTACAATGAGCAGTTCTTC.

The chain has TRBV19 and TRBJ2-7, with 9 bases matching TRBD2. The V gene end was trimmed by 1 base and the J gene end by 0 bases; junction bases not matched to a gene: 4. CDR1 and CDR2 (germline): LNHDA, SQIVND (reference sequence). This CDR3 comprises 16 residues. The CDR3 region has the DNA TGTGCCAGTAGTATAGTAGGTAGCGGGAGCTCCTACGAGCAGTACTTC. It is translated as CASSIVGSGSSYEQYF. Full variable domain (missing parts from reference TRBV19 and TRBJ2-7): DGGITQSPKYLFRKEGQNVTLSCEQNLNHDAMYWYRQDPGQGLRLIYYSQIVNDFQKGDIAEGYSVSREKKESFPLTVTSAQKNPTAFYLCASSIVGSGSSYEQYFGPGTRLTVT.

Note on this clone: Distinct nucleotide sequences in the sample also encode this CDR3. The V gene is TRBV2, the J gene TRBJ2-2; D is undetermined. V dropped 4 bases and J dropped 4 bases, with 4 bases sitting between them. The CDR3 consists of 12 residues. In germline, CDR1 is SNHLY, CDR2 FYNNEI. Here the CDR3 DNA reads TGTGCCAGCAGTGTCAGCACCGGGGAGCTGTTTTTT. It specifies CASSVSTGELFF.

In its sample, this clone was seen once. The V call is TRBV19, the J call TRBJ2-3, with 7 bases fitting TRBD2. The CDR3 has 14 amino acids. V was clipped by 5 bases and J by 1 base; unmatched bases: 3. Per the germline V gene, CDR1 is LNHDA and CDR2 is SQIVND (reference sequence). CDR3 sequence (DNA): TGTGCCAGTAGTGCTACTAGCGGCACAGATACGCAGTATTTT. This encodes CASSATSGTDTQYF.

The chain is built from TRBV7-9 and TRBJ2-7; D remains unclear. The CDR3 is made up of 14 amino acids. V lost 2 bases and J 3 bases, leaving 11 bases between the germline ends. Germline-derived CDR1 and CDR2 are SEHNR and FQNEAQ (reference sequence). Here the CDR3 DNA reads TGTGCCAGCAGCTTATCGGAGTCCTTCTACGAGCAGTACTTC. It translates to CASSLSESFYEQYF.

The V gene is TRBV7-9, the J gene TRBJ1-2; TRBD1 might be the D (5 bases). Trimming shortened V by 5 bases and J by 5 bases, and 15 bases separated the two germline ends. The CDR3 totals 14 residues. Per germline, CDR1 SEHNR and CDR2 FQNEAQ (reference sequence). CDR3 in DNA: TGTGCCAGCAGCCCTCCTGGTGGGACTTATGGCTACACCTTC. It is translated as CASSPPGGTYGYTF. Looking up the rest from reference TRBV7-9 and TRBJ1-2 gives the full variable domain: DTGVSQNPRHKITKRGQNVTFRCDPISEHNRLYWYRQTLGQGPEFLTYFQNEAQLEKSRLLSDRFSAERPKGSFSTLEIQRTEQGDSAMYLCASSPPGGTYGYTFGSGTRLTVV.

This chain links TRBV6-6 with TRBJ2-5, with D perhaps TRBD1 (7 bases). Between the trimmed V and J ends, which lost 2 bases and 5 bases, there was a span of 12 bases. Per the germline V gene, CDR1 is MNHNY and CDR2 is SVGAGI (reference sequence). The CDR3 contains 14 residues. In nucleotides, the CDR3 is TGTGCCAGCAGTTACATGGCAGGGGGGGAGACCCAGTACTTC. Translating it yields CASSYMAGGETQYF.

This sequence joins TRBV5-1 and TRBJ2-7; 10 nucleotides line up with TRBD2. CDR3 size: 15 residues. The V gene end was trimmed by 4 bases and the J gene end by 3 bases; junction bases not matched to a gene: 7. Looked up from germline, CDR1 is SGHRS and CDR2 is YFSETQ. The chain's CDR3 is CASSAGLAKYYEQYF. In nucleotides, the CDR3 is TGCGCCAGCAGCGCGGGACTAGCGAAATACTACGAGCAGTACTTC. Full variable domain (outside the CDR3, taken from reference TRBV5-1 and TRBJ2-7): KAGVTQTPRYLIKTRGQQVTLSCSPISGHRSVSWYQQTPGQGLQFLFEYFSETQRNKGNFPGRFSGRQFSNSRSEMNVSTLELGDSALYLCASSAGLAKYYEQYFGPGTRLTVT.

CDR3 DNA sequence: TGTGCCAGTAGGGCGGGAGGGTATGGCTACACCTTC. It yields the protein CASRAGGYGYTF. The rearrangement links TRBV19 to TRBJ1-2, with unresolved D. The germline CDR1 and CDR2 sequences are LNHDA and SQIVND (reference sequence). Trimming took 6 bases from V and 5 from J, leaving 10 bases between them. The CDR3 loop spans 12 amino acids.

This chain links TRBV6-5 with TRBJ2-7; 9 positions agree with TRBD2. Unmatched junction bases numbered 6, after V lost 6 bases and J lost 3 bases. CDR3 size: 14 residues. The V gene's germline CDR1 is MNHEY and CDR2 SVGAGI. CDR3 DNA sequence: TGTGCCAGCAGAAGACTAGCGGAGAGCTACGAGCAGTACTTC. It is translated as CASRRLAESYEQYF.

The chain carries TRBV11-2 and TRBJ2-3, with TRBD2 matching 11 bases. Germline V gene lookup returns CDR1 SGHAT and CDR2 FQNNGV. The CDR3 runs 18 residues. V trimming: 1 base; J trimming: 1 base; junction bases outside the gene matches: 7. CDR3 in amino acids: CASSLVAGGFVGTDTQYF. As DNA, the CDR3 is TGTGCCAGCAGCTTAGTAGCGGGAGGGTTCGTTGGCACAGATACGCAGTATTTT.

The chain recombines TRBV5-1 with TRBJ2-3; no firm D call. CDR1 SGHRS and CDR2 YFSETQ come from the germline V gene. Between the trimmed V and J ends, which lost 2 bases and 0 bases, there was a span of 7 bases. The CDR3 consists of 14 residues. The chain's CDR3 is CASSFSGSTDTQYF. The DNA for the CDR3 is TGCGCCAGCAGCTTCTCGGGTAGCACAGATACGCAGTATTTT.

CDR3 in DNA: TGTGCCATCAGTAACAACGGACAGGGGGCGAAGTACGAGCAGTACTTC. Translating gives CAISNNGQGAKYEQYF. The chain recombines TRBV10-3 with TRBJ2-7; 11 nucleotides match TRBD1. This CDR3 spans 16 amino acids. The J segment lost 4 bases and the V segment lost 5 bases, leaving 10 bases of the junction unmatched. Germline assignment: CDR1 ENHRY and CDR2 SYGVKD.

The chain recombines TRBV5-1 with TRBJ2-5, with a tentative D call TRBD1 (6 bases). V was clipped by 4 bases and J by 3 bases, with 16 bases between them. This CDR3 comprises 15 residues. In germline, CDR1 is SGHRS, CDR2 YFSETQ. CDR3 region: CASSATGLAEETQYF. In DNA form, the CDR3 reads TGCGCCAGCAGCGCCACAGGGCTAGCTGAAGAGACCCAGTACTTC.

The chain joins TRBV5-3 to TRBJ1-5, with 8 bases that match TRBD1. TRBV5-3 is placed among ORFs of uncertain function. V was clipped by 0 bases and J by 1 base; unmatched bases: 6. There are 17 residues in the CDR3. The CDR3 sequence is CARSLGQGRRSNQPQHF. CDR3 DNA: TGTGCCAGAAGCTTGGGACAGGGGAGGCGGAGCAATCAGCCCCAGCATTTT.

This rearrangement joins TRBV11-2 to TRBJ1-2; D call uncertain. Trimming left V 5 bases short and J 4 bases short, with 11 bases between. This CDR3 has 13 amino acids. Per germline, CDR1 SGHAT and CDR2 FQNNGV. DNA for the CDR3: TGTGCCAGCAGCCCCATGAGGGCCTATGGCTACACCTTC. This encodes CASSPMRAYGYTF.

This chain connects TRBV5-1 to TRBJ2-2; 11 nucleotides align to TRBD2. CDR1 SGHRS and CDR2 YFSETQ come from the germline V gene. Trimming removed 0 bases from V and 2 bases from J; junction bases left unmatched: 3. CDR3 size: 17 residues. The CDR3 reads CASSLELAGVNTGELFF. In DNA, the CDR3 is TGCGCCAGCAGCTTGGAACTAGCGGGAGTTAACACCGGGGAGCTGTTTTTT.

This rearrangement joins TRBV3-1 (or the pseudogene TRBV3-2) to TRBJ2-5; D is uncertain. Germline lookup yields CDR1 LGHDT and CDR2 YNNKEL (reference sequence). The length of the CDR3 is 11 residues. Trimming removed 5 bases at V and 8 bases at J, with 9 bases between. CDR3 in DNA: TGTGCCAGCAGCGAGACACGTACCCAGTACTTC. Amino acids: CASSETRTQYF.

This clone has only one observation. The DNA for the CDR3 is TGTGCCAGCAGCCCCTACGGGACAGTTAACTACGAGCAGTACTTC. This translates into CASSPYGTVNYEQYF. The genes are TRBV7-9 and TRBJ2-7; 7 nucleotides align to TRBD1. The V and J ends lost 5 bases and 3 bases, in that order; junction bases with no gene match: 10. The CDR3 runs 15 residues. Germline V gene data show CDR1 as SEHNR and CDR2 as FQNEAQ (reference sequence).

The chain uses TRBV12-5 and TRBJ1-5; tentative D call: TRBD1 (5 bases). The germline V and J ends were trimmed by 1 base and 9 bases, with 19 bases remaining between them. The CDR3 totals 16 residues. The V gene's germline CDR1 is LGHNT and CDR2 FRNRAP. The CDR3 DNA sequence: TGTGCTAGTGGTTTGGCTTTCTCGGGGGGAGGAACGCCCCAGCATTTT. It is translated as CASGLAFSGGGTPQHF.

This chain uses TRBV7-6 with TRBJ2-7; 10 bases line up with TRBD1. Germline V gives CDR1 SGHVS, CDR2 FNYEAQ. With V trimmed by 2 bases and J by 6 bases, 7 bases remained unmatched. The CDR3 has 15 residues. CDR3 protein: CASSLSGTGVAEQYF. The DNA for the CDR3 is TGTGCCAGCAGCTTAAGCGGGACAGGGGTCGCCGAGCAGTACTTC.

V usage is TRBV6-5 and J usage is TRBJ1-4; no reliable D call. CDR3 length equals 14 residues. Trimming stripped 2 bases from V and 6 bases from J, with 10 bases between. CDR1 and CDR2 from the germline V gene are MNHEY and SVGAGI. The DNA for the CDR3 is TGTGCCAGCAGTTACCGGCCGCTAGATGAAAAACTGTTTTTT. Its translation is CASSYRPLDEKLFF.

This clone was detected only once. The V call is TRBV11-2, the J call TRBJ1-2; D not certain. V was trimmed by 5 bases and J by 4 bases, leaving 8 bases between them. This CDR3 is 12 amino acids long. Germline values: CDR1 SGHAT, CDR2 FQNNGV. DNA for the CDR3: TGTGCCAGCAGCCACAGAGCCTATGGCTACACCTTC. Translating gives CASSHRAYGYTF. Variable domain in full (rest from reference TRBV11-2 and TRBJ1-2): EAGVAQSPRYKIIEKRQSVAFWCNPISGHATLYWYQQILGQGPKLLIQFQNNGVVDDSQLPKDRFSAERLKGVDSTLKIQPAKLEDSAVYLCASSHRAYGYTFGSGTRLTVV.

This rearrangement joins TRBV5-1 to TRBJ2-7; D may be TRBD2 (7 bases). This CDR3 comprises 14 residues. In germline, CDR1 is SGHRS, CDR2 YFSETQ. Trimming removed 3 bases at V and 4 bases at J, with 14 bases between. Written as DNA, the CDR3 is TGCGCCAGCAGCTCGGATGCGGGGGCGTACGAGCAGTACTTC. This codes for CASSSDAGAYEQYF. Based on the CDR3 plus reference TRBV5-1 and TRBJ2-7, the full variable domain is KAGVTQTPRYLIKTRGQQVTLSCSPISGHRSVSWYQQTPGQGLQFLFEYFSETQRNKGNFPGRFSGRQFSNSRSEMNVSTLELGDSALYLCASSSDAGAYEQYFGPGTRLTVT.

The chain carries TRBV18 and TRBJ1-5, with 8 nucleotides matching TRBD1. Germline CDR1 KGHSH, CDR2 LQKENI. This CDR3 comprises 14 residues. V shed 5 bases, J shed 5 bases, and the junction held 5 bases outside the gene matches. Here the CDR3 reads CASSTTGGDQPQHF. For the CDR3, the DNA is TGTGCCAGCTCAACCACAGGGGGGGATCAGCCCCAGCATTTT.

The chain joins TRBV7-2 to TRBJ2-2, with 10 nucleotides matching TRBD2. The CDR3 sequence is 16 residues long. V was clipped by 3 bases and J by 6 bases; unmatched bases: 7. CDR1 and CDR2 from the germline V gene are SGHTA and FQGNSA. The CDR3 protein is CASSLSTGTSAGELFF. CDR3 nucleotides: TGTGCCAGCAGCTTGTCCACCGGGACTAGCGCCGGGGAGCTGTTTTTT.